This paragraph reports one TCR beta chain. The CDR3 is 16 residues long. Germline V gives CDR1 LGHDT, CDR2 YNNKEL (reference sequence). Deletions cut 5 bases from V and 5 bases from J, with 21 bases between. The data originate from a study of blood T cell repertoires in COVID-19. At the level of the study: Italy, Spain and the United States were the sources of the convalescent and acute COVID-19 samples. PBMCs, B-cell-depleted T cells, or T cells provided the cDNA or gDNA that made up the material.

Authors' processing steps: Estimated nucleated cell counts came from reference gene primer amplification. Sequencing used immunoSEQ multiplex PCR; TCRdb keeps in-frame clones, though not all of them. V and J calls and clone size are copied from that table; D and trimming were computed from the DNA. Among around 170,000 clones listed, under 85% were seen once. The chain links TRBV3-1 (or the pseudogene TRBV3-2) to TRBJ2-5, with D possibly TRBD1 on 6 matching bases. Sequenced: peripheral blood. The clonotype comes from a man between 65 and 85 years old who had recovered from COVID-19. CDR3 region: CASSYPPGAEGETQYF. The CDR3 region has the DNA TGTGCCAGCAGCTACCCCCCAGGGGCAGAGGGGGAGACCCAGTACTTC.